The clone carrying this T cell receptor (beta chain) appeared many times. The target antigen is unknown. These data are taken from a study of breast tumors, draining lymph nodes, adjacent tissues. General study points: Tumor TCR diversity was below lymph nodes but above nontumor tissue. Most tumor T cells seemingly derive from lymph node, then expand in tumor.

The lymph nodes were axillary draining lymph nodes from breast cancer patients. The CDR3 runs 14 residues. Germline V gene lookup returns CDR1 MGHDK and CDR2 SYGVNS. V lost 10 bases, J lost 2 bases, and 15 bases lay in between. TCRdb reprocessed the multiplex PCR reads via MiXCR and lists one record per CDR3 protein. The sample holds around 300,000 distinct CDR3 sequences; roughly 31% are singletons and the top ten take more than 1%. The chain has TRBV25-1 and TRBJ2-1; the D is unclear. The sequenced material came from axillary lymph node tissue. The origin of this receptor is a female donor with breast cancer. Some clones in this sample may be carry-over from other donors' samples. The CDR3 is CATRGLDAYNEQFF. The CDR3, as DNA: TGTGCCACCCGAGGCCTAGACGCCTACAATGAGCAGTTCTTC.